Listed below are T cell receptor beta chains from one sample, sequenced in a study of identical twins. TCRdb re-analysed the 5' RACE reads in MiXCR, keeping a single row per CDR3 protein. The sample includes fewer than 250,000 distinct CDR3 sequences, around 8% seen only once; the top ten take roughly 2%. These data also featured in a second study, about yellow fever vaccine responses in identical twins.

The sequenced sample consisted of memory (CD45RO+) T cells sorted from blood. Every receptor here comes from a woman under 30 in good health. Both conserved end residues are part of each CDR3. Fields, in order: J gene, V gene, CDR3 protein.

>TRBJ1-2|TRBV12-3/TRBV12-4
CASSPTGANYGYTF
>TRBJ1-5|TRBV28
CASSIPQTGRQPQHF
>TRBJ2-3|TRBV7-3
CASSLIGGGSTDTQYF
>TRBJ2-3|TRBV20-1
CSARVLAGTDTQYF
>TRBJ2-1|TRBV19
CASSIGGPPNEQFF
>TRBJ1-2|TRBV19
CASSEDRTGYGYTF
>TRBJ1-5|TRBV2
CASSDRFDQPQHF
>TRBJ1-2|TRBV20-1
CSAGQTGGALNGYTF
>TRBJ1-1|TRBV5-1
CASSLVGGKNTEAFF
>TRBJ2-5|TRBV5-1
CASSYGRGAQETQYF
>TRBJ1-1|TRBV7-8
CASSAWDRKNTEAFF
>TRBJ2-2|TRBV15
CATSRGGPGELFF
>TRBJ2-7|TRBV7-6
CASSLKQGLPYEQYF
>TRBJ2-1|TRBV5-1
CASSWTGYNEQFF
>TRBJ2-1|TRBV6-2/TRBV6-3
CASSSRLRLADNNEQFF
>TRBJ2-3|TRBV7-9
CASSQDRGHDTQYF
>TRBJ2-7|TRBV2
CASIPGPF
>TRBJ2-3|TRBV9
CASSPDPQGWGTDTQYF
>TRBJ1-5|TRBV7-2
CASSSGGINQPQHF
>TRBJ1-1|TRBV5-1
CASSWSGGSEAFF
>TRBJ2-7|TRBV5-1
CASSLRLAGDEQYF
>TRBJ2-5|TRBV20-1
CSARVVAGAAQETQYF
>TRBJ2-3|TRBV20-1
CSGRLAGPDTQYF
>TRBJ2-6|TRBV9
CASSVIVGSGANVLTF
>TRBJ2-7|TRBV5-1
CASSTAGGPVEQYF
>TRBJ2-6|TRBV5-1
CASSRSSGANVLTF
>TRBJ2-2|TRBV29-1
CSVKTGLAGCTGELFF
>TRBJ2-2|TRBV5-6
CASSLSGKNTGELFF